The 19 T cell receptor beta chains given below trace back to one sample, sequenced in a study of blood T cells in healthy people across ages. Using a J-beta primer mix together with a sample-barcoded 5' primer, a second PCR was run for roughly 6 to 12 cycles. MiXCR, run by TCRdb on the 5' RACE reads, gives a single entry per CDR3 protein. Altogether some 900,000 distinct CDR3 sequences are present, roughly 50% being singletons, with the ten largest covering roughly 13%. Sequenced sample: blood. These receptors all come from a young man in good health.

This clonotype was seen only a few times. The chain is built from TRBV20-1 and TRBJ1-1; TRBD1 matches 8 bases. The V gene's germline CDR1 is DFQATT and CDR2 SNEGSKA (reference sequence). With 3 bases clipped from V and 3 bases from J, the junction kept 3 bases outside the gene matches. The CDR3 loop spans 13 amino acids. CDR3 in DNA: TGCAGTGCTAGGACAGGGGCTCACACTGAAGCTTTCTTT. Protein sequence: CSARTGAHTEAFF.

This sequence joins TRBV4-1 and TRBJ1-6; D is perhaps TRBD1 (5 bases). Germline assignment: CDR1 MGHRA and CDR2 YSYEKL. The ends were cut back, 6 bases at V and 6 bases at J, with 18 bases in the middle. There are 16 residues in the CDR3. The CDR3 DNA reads TGCGCCAGCAGTCATGCCGGGACCGATATTAATTCACCCCTCCACTTT. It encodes CASSHAGTDINSPLHF.

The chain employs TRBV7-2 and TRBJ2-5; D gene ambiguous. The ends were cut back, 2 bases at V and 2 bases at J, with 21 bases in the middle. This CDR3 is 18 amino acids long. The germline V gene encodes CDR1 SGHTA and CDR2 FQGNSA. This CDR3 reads CASSLKRVSVAVQETQYF. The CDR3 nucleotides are TGTGCCAGCAGCTTAAAACGGGTGTCGGTGGCAGTTCAAGAGACCCAGTACTTC.

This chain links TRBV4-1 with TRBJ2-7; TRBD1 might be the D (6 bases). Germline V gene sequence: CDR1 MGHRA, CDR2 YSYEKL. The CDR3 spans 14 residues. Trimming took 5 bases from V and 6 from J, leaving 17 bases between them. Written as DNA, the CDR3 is TGCGCCAGCAGCTCTGGGACAAGCTCTTTCGAGCAGTACTTC. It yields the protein CASSSGTSSFEQYF.

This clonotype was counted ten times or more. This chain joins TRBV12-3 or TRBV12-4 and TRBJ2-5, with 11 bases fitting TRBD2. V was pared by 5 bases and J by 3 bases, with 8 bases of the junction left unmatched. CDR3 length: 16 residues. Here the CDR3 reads CASSVRTSGRKETQYF. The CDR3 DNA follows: TGTGCCAGCAGTGTAAGGACTAGCGGGCGCAAAGAGACCCAGTACTTC.

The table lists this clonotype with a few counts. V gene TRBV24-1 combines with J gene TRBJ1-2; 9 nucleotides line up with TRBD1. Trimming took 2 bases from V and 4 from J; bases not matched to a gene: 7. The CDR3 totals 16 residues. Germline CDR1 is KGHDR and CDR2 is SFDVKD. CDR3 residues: CATSDSGQGGSYGYTF. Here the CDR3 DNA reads TGTGCCACCAGTGATTCGGGACAGGGAGGAAGCTATGGCTACACCTTC.

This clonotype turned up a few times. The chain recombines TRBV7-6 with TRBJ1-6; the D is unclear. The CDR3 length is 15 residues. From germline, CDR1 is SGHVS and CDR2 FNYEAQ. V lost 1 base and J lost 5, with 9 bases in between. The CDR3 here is CASSLEGFNNSPLHF. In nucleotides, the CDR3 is TGTGCCAGCAGCTTAGAGGGCTTCAATAATTCACCCCTCCACTTT. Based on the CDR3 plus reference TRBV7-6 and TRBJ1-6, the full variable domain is GAGVSQSPRYKVTKRGQDVALRCDPISGHVSLYWYRQALGQGPEFLTYFNYEAQQDKSGLPNDRFSAERPEGSISTLTIQRTEQRDSAMYRCASSLEGFNNSPLHFGNGTRLTVT.

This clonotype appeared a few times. The CDR3 region has the DNA TGCGCCAGCAGCCAACGGGGGACCACAGATACGCAGTATTTT. This sequence encodes CASSQRGTTDTQYF. This chain connects TRBV4-1 to TRBJ2-3; D is possibly TRBD2 (6 bases). The CDR3 loop spans 14 amino acids. Trimming removed 2 bases at V and 2 bases at J, with 8 bases between. Per the germline V gene, CDR1 is MGHRA and CDR2 is YSYEKL.

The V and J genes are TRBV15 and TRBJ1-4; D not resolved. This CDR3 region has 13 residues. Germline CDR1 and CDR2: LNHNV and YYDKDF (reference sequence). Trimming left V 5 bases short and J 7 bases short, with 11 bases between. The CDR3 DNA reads TGTGCCACCAGCGGAGGGCTAAGTGAAAAACTGTTTTTT. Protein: CATSGGLSEKLFF.

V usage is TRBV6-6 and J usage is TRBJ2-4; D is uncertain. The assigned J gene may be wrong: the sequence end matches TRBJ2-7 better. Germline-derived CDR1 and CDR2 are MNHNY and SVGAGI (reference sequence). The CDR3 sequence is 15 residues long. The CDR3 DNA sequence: TGTGCCAGCAGTTACTCGGGCAGTCAGTCATACGAGCAGTACTTC. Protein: CASSYSGSQSYEQYF.

This CDR3 reads CASSGRGAVDEQYF. In DNA form, the CDR3 reads TGTGCCAGCAGTGGGCGGGGGGCAGTGGATGAGCAGTACTTC. The chain joins TRBV12-3 or TRBV12-4 to TRBJ2-5; the match to TRBD2 covers 8 bases. The ends lost 5 bases at V and 11 bases at J; junction bases unmatched: 13. CDR3 length: 14 amino acids.

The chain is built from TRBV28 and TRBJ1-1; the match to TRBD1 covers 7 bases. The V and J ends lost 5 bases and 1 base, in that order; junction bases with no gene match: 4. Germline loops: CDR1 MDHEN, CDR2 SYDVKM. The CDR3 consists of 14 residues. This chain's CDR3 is CASSNRDRNTEAFF. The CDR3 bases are TGTGCCAGCAGTAACCGGGACAGGAACACTGAAGCTTTCTTT. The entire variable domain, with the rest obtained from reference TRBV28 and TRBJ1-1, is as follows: DVKVTQSSRYLVKRTGEKVFLECVQDMDHENMFWYRQDPGLGLRLIYFSYDVKMKEKGDIPEGYSVSREKKERFSLILESASTNQTSMYLCASSNRDRNTEAFFGQGTRLTVV.

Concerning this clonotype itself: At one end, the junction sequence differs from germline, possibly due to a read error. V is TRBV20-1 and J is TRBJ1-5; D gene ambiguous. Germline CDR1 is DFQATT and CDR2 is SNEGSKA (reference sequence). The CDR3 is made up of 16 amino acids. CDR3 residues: CGARDSGGRSNQPQHF. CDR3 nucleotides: TGCGGTGCTAGAGACTCAGGAGGGCGAAGCAATCAGCCCCAGCATTTT.

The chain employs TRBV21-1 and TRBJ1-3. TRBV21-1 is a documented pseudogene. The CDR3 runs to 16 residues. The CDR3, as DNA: TGTGCCAGCAGAGTCGCCGGGGCTCAGCTTGGAAACACCATATATTTT. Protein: CASRVAGAQLGNTIYF.

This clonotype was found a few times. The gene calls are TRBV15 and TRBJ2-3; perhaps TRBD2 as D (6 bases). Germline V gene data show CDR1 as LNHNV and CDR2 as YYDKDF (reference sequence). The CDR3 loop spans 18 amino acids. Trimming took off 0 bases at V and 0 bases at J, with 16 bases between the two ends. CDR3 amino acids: CATSRDRGGDPSTDTQYF. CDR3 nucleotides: TGTGCCACCAGCAGAGATCGAGGCGGGGACCCTAGCACAGATACGCAGTATTTT.

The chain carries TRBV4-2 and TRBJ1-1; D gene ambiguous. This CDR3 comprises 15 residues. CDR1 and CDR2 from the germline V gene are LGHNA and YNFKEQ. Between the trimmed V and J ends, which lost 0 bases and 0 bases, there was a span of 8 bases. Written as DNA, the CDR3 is TGTGCCAGCAGCCAAGAGCCCGGGGTGAACACTGAAGCTTTCTTT. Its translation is CASSQEPGVNTEAFF.

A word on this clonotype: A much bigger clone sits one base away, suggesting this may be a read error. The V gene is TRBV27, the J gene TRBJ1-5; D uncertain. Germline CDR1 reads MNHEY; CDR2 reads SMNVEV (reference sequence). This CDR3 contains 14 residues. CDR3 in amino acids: CAGSLGGLNQPQHF. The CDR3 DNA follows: TGTGCCGGCAGTTTGGGCGGTCTGAATCAGCCCCAGCATTTT.

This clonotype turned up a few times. CDR3 loop: CASTFLEENQPQHF. CDR3 nucleotide sequence: TGTGCCAGCACCTTCCTCGAGGAAAATCAGCCCCAGCATTTT. This chain joins TRBV2 and TRBJ1-5, with D uncertain. Germline CDR1 SNHLY, CDR2 FYNNEI. There are 14 residues in the CDR3. V was clipped by 7 bases and J by 4 bases, with 14 bases between them.

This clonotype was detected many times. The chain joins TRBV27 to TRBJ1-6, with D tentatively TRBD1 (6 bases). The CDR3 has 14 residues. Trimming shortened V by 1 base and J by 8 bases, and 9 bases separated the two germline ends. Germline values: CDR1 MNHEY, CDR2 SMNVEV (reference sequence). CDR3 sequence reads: CASSLWAGDSPLHF. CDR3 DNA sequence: TGTGCCAGCAGTTTATGGGCAGGGGATTCACCCCTCCACTTT.